This passage covers 27 T cell receptor beta chains from one sample sequenced in a study of molecular identifiers for immune sequencing clone quantification. From the PCR reads, TCRdb called clonotypes with MiXCR, one entry per CDR3 protein. This sample has about 35,000 distinct CDR3 sequences; approximately 20% occur once, and the top ten carry approximately 1%. The sequenced material came from naive CD8+ T cells from blood, with Jurkat cell RNA spiked in. Documented subset: FACS-sorted CD8+CD4-CCR7+CD45RA+ naive T cells. Every receptor here comes from a human donor in good health. Some libraries in this study had Jurkat cell RNA spiked in.

This clonotype showed up many times. The chain joins TRBV20-1 to TRBJ2-3; 7 bases are a match to TRBD1. The CDR3 totals 13 residues. The germline V gene encodes CDR1 DFQATT and CDR2 SNEGSKA (reference sequence). After removal of 6 bases from V and 2 bases from J, the junction contained 5 bases not matched to a gene. For the CDR3, the DNA is TGCAGTGCACCGGGACAGATCACAGATACGCAGTATTTT. Protein sequence: CSAPGQITDTQYF.

This clonotype was picked up many times. The rearrangement uses TRBV29-1 and TRBJ2-2; 8 nucleotides line up with TRBD2. CDR1 is SQVTM, CDR2 ANQGSEA, per germline. This CDR3 spans 13 amino acids. The J segment lost 5 bases and the V segment lost 4 bases, leaving 3 bases of the junction unmatched. CDR3 in amino acids: CSVVREVTGELFF. The DNA of the CDR3 is TGCAGCGTTGTGCGGGAGGTTACCGGGGAGCTGTTTTTT.

This clonotype was seen repeatedly, ten times or more. The chain combines TRBV7-6 with TRBJ2-7; possible D gene TRBD2, 5 bases. This CDR3 spans 13 amino acids. V was trimmed by 1 base and J by 1 base, leaving 5 bases between them. Germline-derived CDR1 and CDR2 are SGHVS and FNYEAQ. Here the CDR3 reads CASSLGESYEQYF. The DNA of the CDR3 is TGTGCCAGCAGCTTAGGGGAGTCCTACGAGCAGTACTTC. The entire variable domain, with the rest obtained from reference TRBV7-6 and TRBJ2-7, is as follows: GAGVSQSPRYKVTKRGQDVALRCDPISGHVSLYWYRQALGQGPEFLTYFNYEAQQDKSGLPNDRFSAERPEGSISTLTIQRTEQRDSAMYRCASSLGESYEQYFGPGTRLTVT.

This clonotype occurred many times. The chain recombines TRBV7-9 with TRBJ2-3, with 7 nucleotides matching TRBD1. Germline V gives CDR1 SEHNR, CDR2 FQNEAQ (reference sequence). Trimming took 4 bases from V and 2 from J; bases not matched to a gene: 6. The CDR3 runs 15 residues. The CDR3 coding sequence is TGTGCCAGCAGCTCCCTGGGGACAGCCACAGATACGCAGTATTTT. It is translated as CASSSLGTATDTQYF.

In its sample, this clonotype was seen many times. The gene calls are TRBV20-1 and TRBJ2-7, with D uncertain. This CDR3 has 15 amino acids. The V end was cut by 2 bases, the J end by 0 bases, with 14 bases between. Germline CDR1 is DFQATT and CDR2 is SNEGSKA (reference sequence). CDR3 amino acids: CSARLLDLSSYEQYF. CDR3 in DNA: TGCAGTGCTAGACTTTTGGACCTAAGCTCCTACGAGCAGTACTTC.

Of note for this clonotype: A much larger clone lies one base from this, so it may be a read error. The gene calls are TRBV4-3 and TRBJ2-1; 7 nucleotides line up with TRBD2. The junction had 11 bases not matched to a gene; V was cut back by 0 bases and J by 12 bases. The CDR3 spans 15 residues. CDR1 and CDR2 from the germline V gene are LGHNA and YSLEER. The CDR3, as DNA: TGCGCCAGCAGCCAAGATGCCAGCGGGGCCGATGGGCAGTTCTTC. Translation: CASSQDASGADGQFF.

About this clonotype itself: A much larger clone differs by one base, so this may be a read error. This chain connects TRBV7-9 to TRBJ1-2; 10 bases are shared with TRBD1. Germline V gene sequence: CDR1 SEHNR, CDR2 FQNEAQ (reference sequence). This CDR3 spans 18 amino acids. The V segment lost 0 bases and the J segment 3 bases; nucleotides outside the gene matches: 10. The chain's CDR3 is CASSLAPGQGDGDYGYTF. CDR3 nucleotides: TGTGCCAGCAGCTTAGCTCCCGGACAGGGGGACGGAGACTATGGCTACACCTTC.

This clonotype showed up many times. The rearrangement joins TRBV5-1 to TRBJ2-5; 11 bases are shared with TRBD2. The CDR3 contains 15 residues. The ends lost 5 bases at V and 0 bases at J; junction bases unmatched: 3. Looked up from germline, CDR1 is SGHRS and CDR2 is YFSETQ. CDR3 DNA sequence: TGCGCCAGCAGTCTAGCGGGAGGCTACCAAGAGACCCAGTACTTC. Its protein is CASSLAGGYQETQYF. The complete variable domain, with remaining parts taken from reference TRBV5-1 and TRBJ2-5, reads KAGVTQTPRYLIKTRGQQVTLSCSPISGHRSVSWYQQTPGQGLQFLFEYFSETQRNKGNFPGRFSGRQFSNSRSEMNVSTLELGDSALYLCASSLAGGYQETQYFGPGTRLLVL.

This clonotype was seen at least ten times. This chain uses TRBV7-9 with TRBJ1-1; TRBD1 matches 8 bases. CDR1 is SEHNR and CDR2 is FQNEAQ in the germline V gene (reference sequence). This CDR3 is built from 13 residues. V dropped 3 bases and J dropped 11; count of bases not matched to a gene: 8. CDR3 sequence reads: CASSFLTGERAFF. In DNA form, the CDR3 reads TGTGCCAGCAGCTTTTTGACAGGGGAGAGGGCTTTCTTT.

As for this clonotype: An end of the junction differs from the germline gene, which may be a read error. The V gene is TRBV5-3, the J gene TRBJ2-3; D is ambiguous. TRBV5-3 is annotated as an ORF whose role is uncertain. The CDR3 covers 13 residues. The CDR3, as DNA: TGCGCCAGCAGCCCCAGACCCACAGATACGCAGTGTTTT. Amino acids: CASSPRPTDTQCF.

Points on this clonotype: This may be a read error, as it is one base from a much larger clone. The chain is built from TRBV28 and TRBJ2-7; D possibly corresponds to TRBD1 (5 bases). Germline loops: CDR1 MDHEN, CDR2 SYDVKM. The CDR3 is 12 amino acids. The CDR3 bases are TGTGTCAGCAGCTTAGGGGCCTACGAGCAGTACTTC. As protein: CVSSLGAYEQYF.

This clonotype is judged medium-sized (0.01 to 0.1%). The J gene is TRBJ2-5, the V gene TRBV4-1, with TRBD2 matching over 9 bases. This CDR3 is 18 amino acids long. CDR1 and CDR2 from the germline V gene are MGHRA and YSYEKL. The V segment lost 3 bases and the J segment 4 bases; nucleotides outside the gene matches: 15. CDR3 bases: TGCGCCAGCAGCCAGGACCCCTTGTCCGGTAGCGGGGGAGAGACCCAGTACTTC. This gives the protein CASSQDPLSGSGGETQYF.

This clonotype appeared many times. This chain joins TRBV20-1 and TRBJ2-5, with D possibly TRBD2 on 6 matching bases. Deletions cut 5 bases from V and 6 bases from J, with 19 bases between. There are 14 residues in the CDR3. Looked up from germline, CDR1 is DFQATT and CDR2 is SNEGSKA (reference sequence). The CDR3 protein is CSAPAGLTLQTQYF. CDR3 bases: TGCAGTGCTCCCGCGGGACTGACCCTCCAGACCCAGTACTTC.

V and J are TRBV5-1 and TRBJ1-1, with TRBD1 matching 8 bases. V shed 2 bases and J 1 base; nucleotides not matched to a gene: 1. Germline V CDR1 and CDR2: SGHRS, YFSETQ. CDR3 length: 14 amino acids. CDR3 bases: TGCGCCAGCAGCTTTGGACAGGGGAACACTGAAGCTTTCTTT. It translates to CASSFGQGNTEAFF.

This chain joins TRBV12-3 or TRBV12-4 and TRBJ2-3; the D gene is possibly TRBD1 (6 bases). The CDR3 contains 12 residues. V was clipped by 8 bases and J by 6 bases, with 12 bases between them. CDR3 amino acids: CASAPGADTQYF. The CDR3 region has the DNA TGTGCCAGCGCCCCAGGGGCCGATACGCAGTATTTT.

In this sample, this clonotype turned up many times. The chain links TRBV4-1 to TRBJ2-3; D is ambiguous. CDR1 is MGHRA, CDR2 YSYEKL, per germline. The CDR3 has 11 residues. V shed 1 base and J shed 6 bases, with 2 bases lying between them. For the CDR3, the DNA is TGCGCCAGCAGCCAAGGGGATACGCAGTATTTT. Translating it yields CASSQGDTQYF.

This clonotype was seen many times. Here the CDR3 reads CASSETRTDTEAFF. DNA for the CDR3: TGTGCCAGCAGCGAGACAAGGACAGACACTGAAGCTTTCTTT. The chain couples TRBV7-9 to TRBJ1-1, with D tentatively TRBD1 (6 bases). This CDR3 region has 14 residues. The germline V gene encodes CDR1 SEHNR and CDR2 FQNEAQ (reference sequence). V was clipped by 5 bases and J by 3 bases, with 13 bases between them.

There are many counts of this clonotype. V gene TRBV7-6 combines with J gene TRBJ2-5; TRBD1 might be the D (5 bases). There are 15 residues in the CDR3. Trimming removed 4 bases at V and 2 bases at J, with 14 bases between. Germline-derived CDR1 and CDR2 are SGHVS and FNYEAQ. The CDR3 here is CASSSPHDRQETQYF. CDR3 sequence (DNA): TGTGCCAGCAGCTCCCCCCACGACAGACAAGAGACCCAGTACTTC.

This clonotype has ten or more counts. The CDR3 sequence is CASSLEPGGTTRSNQPQHF. The CDR3 DNA reads as TGTGCCAGCAGCTTAGAGCCTGGGGGGACGACAAGATCAAATCAGCCCCAGCATTTT. The V gene is TRBV11-2, the J gene TRBJ1-5; D might be TRBD1 (5 bases). The V end was cut by 0 bases, the J end by 4 bases, with 22 bases between. Germline CDR1 SGHAT, CDR2 FQNNGV. This CDR3 comprises 19 residues.

This clonotype has ten or more counts. This chain uses TRBV4-1 with TRBJ2-3; D ambiguous. V lost 0 bases to trimming and J lost 1 base, with 14 bases between them. Germline V gives CDR1 MGHRA, CDR2 YSYEKL. The CDR3 spans 17 residues. The CDR3 region has the DNA TGCGCCAGCAGCCAAGATAGAGGAGCTAGGGGCACAGATACGCAGTATTTT. This encodes CASSQDRGARGTDTQYF.

The V gene is TRBV19, the J gene TRBJ1-5; TRBD1 might be the D (6 bases). Trimming cost V 6 bases and J 5 bases, with 23 bases left between them. The germline V gene encodes CDR1 LNHDA and CDR2 SQIVND (reference sequence). The CDR3 contains 17 residues. The CDR3 nucleotides read TGTGCCAGTAGCACCGCTCAACGGGACACAAAATATCAGCCCCAGCATTTT. It encodes CASSTAQRDTKYQPQHF.

Concerning this clonotype: A read error may produce the germline difference seen at one junction end. V usage is TRBV28 and J usage is TRBJ2-5; 7 bases map to TRBD1. The CDR3 contains 13 residues. Germline-derived CDR1 and CDR2 are MDHEN and SYDVKM. For the CDR3, the DNA is TGTGCCAGCGGCGACAGGGCTCAAGACACCCAGTACTTT. It specifies CASGDRAQDTQYF.

A remark on this clonotype: A clone one base away is much larger, so this may be a read error. The rearrangement uses TRBV6-2 or TRBV6-3 and TRBJ2-7, with TRBD1 as a possible D gene (6 bases). The CDR3 is 13 amino acids. V lost 2 bases to trimming and J lost 3 bases, with 8 bases between them. The germline V gene has CDR1 MNHEY and CDR2 SVGEGT. DNA for the CDR3: TGTGCCAGCAGTTACGGGGGCAGCTACGAGCAGTACTTC. Protein product: CASSYGGSYEQYF.

In this sample, this clonotype turned up many times. The gene calls are TRBV5-1 and TRBJ1-1; D is uncertain. V was pared by 0 bases and J by 1 base, with 4 bases between. This CDR3 has 13 residues. The germline CDR1 and CDR2 sequences are SGHRS and YFSETQ. CDR3 coding DNA: TGCGCCAGCAGCTTGGAAGGGAACACTGAAGCTTTCTTT. Protein sequence: CASSLEGNTEAFF.

In its sample, this clonotype was seen many times. The chain has TRBV7-8 and TRBJ1-5, with a possible D match to TRBD1 (5 bases). Trimming shortened V by 5 bases and J by 9 bases, and 20 bases separated the two germline ends. CDR3 length: 15 amino acids. CDR1 and CDR2 (germline): SGHVS, FQNEAQ. CDR3 in amino acids: CASSPISGPSGPQHF. In DNA, the CDR3 is TGTGCCAGCAGCCCTATATCAGGGCCCTCGGGGCCCCAGCATTTT.

The sample holds many counts of this clonotype. The chain has TRBV28 and TRBJ2-5, with D perhaps TRBD2 (5 bases). The V gene lost 0 bases and the J gene lost 3 bases, with 5 bases spanning the gap. This CDR3 spans 13 amino acids. Germline assignment: CDR1 MDHEN and CDR2 SYDVKM. In DNA form, the CDR3 reads TGTGCCAGCAGTTTATGGAGGGAAGAGACCCAGTACTTC. Translation gives CASSLWREETQYF.

This clonotype has a count of ten or more. The J gene is TRBJ2-2, the V gene TRBV4-2; D is undetermined. V shed 0 bases and J shed 7 bases, with 12 bases lying between them. The germline CDR1 and CDR2 sequences are LGHNA and YNFKEQ. There are 15 residues in the CDR3. The CDR3 here is CASSQDIRVGGELFF. The CDR3 nucleotides read TGTGCCAGCAGCCAAGATATCCGGGTAGGCGGGGAGCTGTTTTTT.